This T cell receptor (beta chain) was profiled in a study of cytotoxic CD8 clonotypes in ibrutinib-treated CLL. Study-level results: T-cell clonality at baseline went above that of age-matched healthy donors and rose and fell with circulating CD8+ T-cell counts.

The V and J ends lost 4 bases and 5 bases respectively, with 8 bases between them. The CDR3 has 13 amino acids. CDR1 is LNHDA, CDR2 SQIVND, per germline (reference sequence). A note on this clone: The antigen remains undetermined.

From cryopreserved PBMCs came around 2 micrograms of genomic DNA used for TCR beta libraries. Method: immunoSEQ multiplex PCR; TCRdb's copy keeps in-frame clones and lacks some. The repertoire holds about 84,000 clones, with about 86% as singletons. The chain employs TRBV19 and TRBJ2-2; a possible D gene is TRBD1 (6 bases). The receptor was isolated from a human donor with chronic lymphocytic leukemia. The source was PBMCs, collected before ibrutinib treatment. CDR3 sequence: CASSSRGTGELFF. Written as DNA, the CDR3 is TGTGCCAGTAGTAGCAGGGGTACCGGGGAGCTGTTTTTT.